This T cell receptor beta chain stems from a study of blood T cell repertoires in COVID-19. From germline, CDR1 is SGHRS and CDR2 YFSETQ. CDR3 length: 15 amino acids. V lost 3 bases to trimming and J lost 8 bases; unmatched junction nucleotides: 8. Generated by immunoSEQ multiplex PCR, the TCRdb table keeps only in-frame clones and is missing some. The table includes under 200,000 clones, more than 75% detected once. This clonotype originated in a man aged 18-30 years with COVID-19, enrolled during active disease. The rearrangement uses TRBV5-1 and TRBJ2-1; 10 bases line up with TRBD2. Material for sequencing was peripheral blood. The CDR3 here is CASSSLAGVSDEQFF. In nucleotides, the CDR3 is TGCGCCAGCAGCTCCCTAGCGGGAGTTAGTGATGAGCAGTTCTTC.